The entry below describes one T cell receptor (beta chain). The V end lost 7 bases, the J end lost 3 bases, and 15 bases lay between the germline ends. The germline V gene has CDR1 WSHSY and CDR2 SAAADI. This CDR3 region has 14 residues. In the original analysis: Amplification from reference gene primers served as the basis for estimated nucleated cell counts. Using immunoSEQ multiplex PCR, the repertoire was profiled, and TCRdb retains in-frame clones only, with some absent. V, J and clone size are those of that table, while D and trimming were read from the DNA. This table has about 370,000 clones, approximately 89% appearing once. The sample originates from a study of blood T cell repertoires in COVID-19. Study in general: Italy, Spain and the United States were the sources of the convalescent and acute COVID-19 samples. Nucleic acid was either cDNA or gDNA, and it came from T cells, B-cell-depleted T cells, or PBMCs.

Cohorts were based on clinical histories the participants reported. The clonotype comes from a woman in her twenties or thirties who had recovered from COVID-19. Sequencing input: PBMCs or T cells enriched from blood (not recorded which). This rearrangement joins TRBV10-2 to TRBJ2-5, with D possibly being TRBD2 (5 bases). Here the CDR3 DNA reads TGCGCCAGCAAGGCGGGCCTTAATAAAGAGACCCAGTACTTC. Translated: CASKAGLNKETQYF.